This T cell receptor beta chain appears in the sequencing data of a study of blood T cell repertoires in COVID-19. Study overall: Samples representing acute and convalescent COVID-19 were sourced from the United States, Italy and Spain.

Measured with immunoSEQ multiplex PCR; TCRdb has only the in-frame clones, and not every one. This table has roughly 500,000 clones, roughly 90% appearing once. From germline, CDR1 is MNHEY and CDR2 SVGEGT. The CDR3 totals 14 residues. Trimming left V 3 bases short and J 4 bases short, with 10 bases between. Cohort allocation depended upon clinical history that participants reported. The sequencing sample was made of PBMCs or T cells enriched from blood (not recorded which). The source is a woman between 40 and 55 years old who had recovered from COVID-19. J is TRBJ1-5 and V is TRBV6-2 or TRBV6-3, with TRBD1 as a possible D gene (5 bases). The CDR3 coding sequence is TGTGCCAGCAGTTATCCAGGGAGGAATCAGCCCCAGCATTTT. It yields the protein CASSYPGRNQPQHF.